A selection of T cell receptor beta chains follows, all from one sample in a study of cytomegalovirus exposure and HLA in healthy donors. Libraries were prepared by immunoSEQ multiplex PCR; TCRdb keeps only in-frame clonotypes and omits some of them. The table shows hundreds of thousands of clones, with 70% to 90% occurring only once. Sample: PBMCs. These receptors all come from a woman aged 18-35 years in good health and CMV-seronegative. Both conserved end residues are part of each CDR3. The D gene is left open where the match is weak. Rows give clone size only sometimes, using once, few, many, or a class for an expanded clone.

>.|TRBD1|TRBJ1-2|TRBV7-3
CASSLGDRDGYTF
TGTGCCAGCAGCTTAGGGGACAGGGATGGCTACACCTTC
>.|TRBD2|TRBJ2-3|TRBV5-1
CASSLRLAGGISTDTQYF
TGCGCCAGCAGCCTCCGGCTAGCGGGAGGAATTAGTACAGATACGCAGTATTTT
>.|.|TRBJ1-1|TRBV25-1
CASSWGNTEAFF
TGTGCCAGCAGTTGGGGGAACACTGAAGCTTTCTTT
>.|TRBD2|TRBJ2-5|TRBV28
CASSQGLAVTQYF
TGTGCCAGCAGCCAAGGACTAGCCGTGACCCAGTACTTC
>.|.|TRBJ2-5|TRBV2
CASNYETGHQETQYF
TGTGCCAGCAATTATGAAACAGGGCACCAAGAGACCCAGTACTTC
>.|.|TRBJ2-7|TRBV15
CATSRQAGAYEQYF
TGTGCCACCAGCAGACAGGCTGGTGCCTACGAGCAGTACTTC
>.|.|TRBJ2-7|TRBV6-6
CASSLGGTSSYEQYF
TGTGCCAGCAGTTTGGGTGGGACAAGCTCCTACGAGCAGTACTTC
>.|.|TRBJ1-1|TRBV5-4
CASSLAGAGAEAFF
TGTGCCAGCAGCTTGGCGGGGGCCGGCGCTGAAGCTTTCTTT
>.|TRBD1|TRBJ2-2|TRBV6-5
CASSRQGQNTGELFF
TGTGCCAGCAGTCGACAGGGCCAGAACACCGGGGAGCTGTTTTTT
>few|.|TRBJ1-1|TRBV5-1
CASSSGGRTEAFF
TGCGCCAGCAGCTCCGGCGGCAGGACTGAAGCTTTCTTT
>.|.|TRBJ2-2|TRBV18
CASSSRSGGNTGELFF
TGTGCCAGCTCGTCGAGATCTGGGGGGAACACCGGGGAGCTGTTTTTT
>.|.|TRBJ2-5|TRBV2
CASSEPLQETQYF
TGTGCCAGCAGTGAACCCTTACAAGAGACCCAGTACTTC
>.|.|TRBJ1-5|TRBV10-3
CAISVAVNQPQHF
TGTGCCATCAGTGTGGCAGTAAATCAGCCCCAGCATTTT
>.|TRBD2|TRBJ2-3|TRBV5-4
CASSLLAGTDTQYF
TGTGCCAGCAGCTTGCTAGCGGGCACAGATACGCAGTATTTT
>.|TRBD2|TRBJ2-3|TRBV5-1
CASAQRDAGEDTQYF
TGCGCCAGTGCCCAACGGGACGCGGGGGAAGATACGCAGTATTTT
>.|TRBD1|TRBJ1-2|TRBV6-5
CASSWDSNYGYTF
TGTGCCAGCAGTTGGGACAGCAACTATGGCTACACCTTC